This T cell receptor beta chain was sequenced during a study of response to subunit inactivated influenza vaccine (dated by TCRdb to the late 2010s). General notes on the study: Deep quantitative T cell receptor repertoire profiling was used in the study to track responses to a trivalent subunit inactivated influenza vaccine.

At least ten counts were recorded for this clonotype. Which antigen it targets is not known. No base quality information exists; no much larger clone differs at one position. The full study reports these points: It was suggested by the authors that each seasonal influenza vaccination may recruit only a limited number of new T cells.

Library preparation was by RT-PCR. Sequenced on an Illumina HiSeq 2500. TCRdb cleaned the public reads at Q25 with fastp, built clones with MiXCR and kept in-frame beta chains. CDR3 protein duplicates are merged, each entry listing the most common genes and DNA. The sample contains 750,000 to 850,000 distinct CDR3 sequences, about 18% of them found a single time. The ten biggest clones cover roughly a tenth of the sample. At the junction V is shortened by 5 bases and J by 3 bases, with 11 bases in between. Taken from cysteine to phenylalanine, the CDR3 has 13 residues. This entry keeps only the CDR3 DNA: 39 bases, framed from base 1.

This TCR came from a man aged 50 or older who received an inactivated influenza vaccine. Donor details come from another sample of the same person, matched by shared clones. Here the chain combines TRBV12-3 or TRBV12-4 and TRBJ2-7; the D gene identity is not certain. This specimen consisted of PBMCs from blood, obtained more than 4 days after vaccination. At the DNA level, the sequence is TGTGCCAGCAGTACGGTCGTTATCTACGAGCAGTACTTC. It translates to CASSTVVIYEQYF.